The present entry profiles one T cell receptor (beta chain) with its context. The antigen remains unidentified. Clones were read by immunoSEQ multiplex PCR, and TCRdb kept only the in-frame ones, dropping some. The data show about 960,000 clones, over 60% seen once. The data belong to a study of shared clonotypes between healthy human individuals. Study-wide results and caveats: The sole specimen, blood, was sampled, and tissue repertoires likely differ.

V was cut by 2 bases and J by 12 bases, with 10 bases left in between. The CDR3 spans 12 residues. Per the germline V gene, CDR1 is SNHLY and CDR2 is FYNNEI. Input material: memory CD4+ T cells sorted from blood. Sample subset: CD45RA-negative fraction. The chain combines TRBV2 with TRBJ1-4; no clear D. The TCR originated in a young man in good health. The chain's CDR3 is CASSESGRQLFF. CDR3 coding DNA: TGTGCCAGCAGTGAATCTGGCCGTCAACTGTTTTTT.